Presented here are 15 T cell receptor beta chains from one specimen sequenced in a study of blood T cell repertoires in COVID-19. Sequencing was performed with immunoSEQ multiplex PCR; in TCRdb, only in-frame clones are kept and a portion is missing. The table includes around 200,000 clones, about nine tenths detected once. The sequencing sample was made of peripheral blood. All receptors derive from a man aged 40-50 years with acute or convalescent COVID-19.

This clone has just a few counts. This rearrangement joins TRBV28 to TRBJ1-2; D ambiguous. Germline CDR1 reads MDHEN; CDR2 reads SYDVKM. Between the trimmed V and J ends, which lost 5 bases and 8 bases, there was a span of 18 bases. This CDR3 region has 14 residues. The CDR3 spells CASSPPGSDGGYTF. DNA of the CDR3: TGTGCCAGCAGTCCCCCGGGATCCGACGGGGGCTACACCTTC.

In regard to this clone: A read error is likely, as this CDR3 ends without the conserved phenylalanine or tryptophan. No DNA is shown, since the ends of the CDR3 on it are uncertain; the CDR3 is the one TCRdb lists. The rearrangement links TRBV18 to TRBJ1-1; TRBD1, the D gene given by the table, was not confirmed from the DNA. The CDR3 is 13 residues long, counting both termini. Per the germline V gene, CDR1 is KGHSH and CDR2 is LQKENI. CDR3 sequence reads: CASSPIGDTGTLV.

The rearrangement links TRBV27 to TRBJ2-3; possible D gene TRBD1, 6 bases. Germline-derived CDR1 and CDR2 are MNHEY and SMNVEV (reference sequence). The CDR3 covers 15 residues. V was pared by 2 bases and J by 2 bases, with 11 bases between. CDR3 region: CASSLSGQNTDTQYF. CDR3 nucleotide sequence: TGTGCCAGCAGTTTAAGTGGACAGAACACAGATACGCAGTATTTT.

The chain has TRBV11-2 and TRBJ2-1; 15 positions agree with TRBD2. The germline CDR1 and CDR2 sequences are SGHAT and FQNNGV. Trimming removed 6 bases from V and 0 bases from J; junction bases left unmatched: 6. This CDR3 has 18 residues. CDR3 in amino acids: CASRGLAGGIPSYNEQFF. The CDR3 DNA is TGTGCCAGCAGGGGACTAGCGGGAGGTATCCCCTCCTACAATGAGCAGTTCTTC.

The chain joins TRBV6-1 to TRBJ1-1; weak D call: TRBD1 (5 bases). The length of the CDR3 is 16 residues. V was trimmed by 0 bases and J by 2 bases, leaving 13 bases between them. Looked up from germline, CDR1 is MNHNS and CDR2 is SASEGT. CDR3: CASSEAWNRYNTEAFF. The CDR3 region has the DNA TGTGCCAGCAGTGAAGCGTGGAACAGGTATAACACTGAAGCTTTCTTT.

V is TRBV19 and J is TRBJ1-5; TRBD1 matches 8 bases. V trimming: 1 base; J trimming: 7 bases; junction bases outside the gene matches: 6. The CDR3 consists of 15 residues. Looked up from germline, CDR1 is LNHDA and CDR2 is SQIVND (reference sequence). CDR3 loop: CASSIGAGGRQPQHF. In nucleotides, the CDR3 is TGTGCCAGTAGTATAGGGGCAGGGGGCCGGCAGCCCCAGCATTTT.

J is TRBJ2-2 and V is TRBV18; a weak D match, TRBD2 (5 bases). V was cut by 1 base and J by 7 bases, with 13 bases left in between. Germline CDR1 and CDR2: KGHSH and LQKENI. The CDR3 is 15 amino acids. This CDR3 is CASSPRDLAGGELFF. The CDR3 DNA reads as TGTGCCAGCTCACCACGAGACTTGGCGGGCGGGGAGCTGTTTTTT. Drawing the rest from reference TRBV18 and TRBJ2-2, the complete variable domain is NAGVMQNPRHLVRRRGQEARLRCSPMKGHSHVYWYRQLPEEGLKFMVYLQKENIIDESGMPKERFSAEFPKEGPSILRIQQVVRGDSAAYFCASSPRDLAGGELFFGEGSRLTVL.

The J gene is TRBJ2-5, the V gene TRBV5-8; 7 bases agree with TRBD1. Germline loops: CDR1 SGHTS, CDR2 YDEGEE. The CDR3 loop spans 18 amino acids. The V segment lost 0 bases and the J segment 1 base; nucleotides outside the gene matches: 12. The CDR3 reads CASSLVTGALPIQETQYF. The CDR3 bases are TGTGCCAGCAGCTTGGTCACAGGGGCCCTACCGATCCAAGAGACCCAGTACTTC.

The genes are TRBV2 and TRBJ1-1; no clear D. Germline-derived CDR1 and CDR2 are SNHLY and FYNNEI. With 4 bases removed from V and 8 bases from J, the gap between germline ends came to 8 bases. The length of the CDR3 is 11 residues. The chain's CDR3 is CASSAGLEAFF. The CDR3 bases are TGTGCCAGCAGTGCTGGGCTCGAAGCTTTCTTT.

Comments on this clone: Other DNA variants within this sample encode the same CDR3. The V and J genes are TRBV28 and TRBJ1-6, with 11 nucleotides matching TRBD1. This CDR3 comprises 14 residues. Germline CDR1 MDHEN, CDR2 SYDVKM. After removal of 6 bases from V and 6 bases from J, the junction contained 1 base not matched to a gene. CDR3 bases: TGTGCCAGCAGCGGGACAGGGGGTAATTCACCCCTCCACTTT. Protein product: CASSGTGGNSPLHF.

V gene TRBV27 combines with J gene TRBJ2-2; tentative D call: TRBD1 (6 bases). The V gene's germline CDR1 is MNHEY and CDR2 SMNVEV (reference sequence). Trimming stripped 0 bases from V and 7 bases from J, with 21 bases between. The CDR3 length is 18 residues. The CDR3 here is CASSLSVRQDRKGGELFF. CDR3 nucleotide sequence: TGTGCCAGCAGTTTATCGGTTCGACAGGACCGGAAGGGCGGGGAGCTGTTTTTT.

J is TRBJ2-5 and V is TRBV7-2; D is possibly TRBD1 (5 bases). CDR3 length: 14 amino acids. Germline V gene lookup returns CDR1 SGHTA and CDR2 FQGNSA. The V end was cut by 1 base, the J end by 5 bases, with 11 bases between. The CDR3 sequence is CASSLVAGWETQYF. In DNA, the CDR3 is TGTGCCAGCAGCTTAGTGGCAGGGTGGGAGACCCAGTACTTC.

V is TRBV18 and J is TRBJ2-5; D may be TRBD2 (6 bases). Trimming took off 6 bases at V and 6 bases at J, with 17 bases between the two ends. There are 14 residues in the CDR3. Germline-derived CDR1 and CDR2 are KGHSH and LQKENI. CDR3 amino acids: CASSPQPGLQTQYF. The CDR3 DNA is TGTGCCAGCTCCCCCCAACCGGGACTTCAGACCCAGTACTTC.

CDR3 bases: TGTGCCAGCAGCCCGGCGGACAGGGGGCTTTCCTACGAGCAGTACTTC. It translates to CASSPADRGLSYEQYF. This chain uses TRBV5-4 with TRBJ2-7; 11 nucleotides agree with TRBD1. Losses at the gene ends were 4 bases for V and 1 base for J; bases not matched to a gene: 7. In germline, CDR1 is SGHNT, CDR2 YYREEE (reference sequence). This CDR3 comprises 16 residues.

V is TRBV7-3 and J is TRBJ2-7, with 13 positions matching TRBD2. The CDR3 spans 17 residues. The trim removed 5 bases at V and 7 bases at J, leaving 14 bases unmatched. Germline loops: CDR1 SGHTA, CDR2 FQGTGA. The chain's CDR3 is CASSPEGLAGTLGEQYF. The CDR3 DNA reads TGTGCCAGCAGCCCCGAGGGACTAGCGGGGACCCTGGGGGAGCAGTACTTC.